This is a list of T cell receptor beta chains from one sample in a study of blood T cell repertoires in COVID-19. Method: immunoSEQ multiplex PCR; TCRdb's copy keeps in-frame clones and lacks some. This sample has 300,000 to 400,000 clones; approximately 89% occur once, and the top ten carry 1.5% to 2%. The material sequenced was peripheral blood. The receptors originated from a woman aged 25 to 45 with COVID-19, enrolled during active disease. The CDR3 runs from the conserved cysteine through the conserved F or W. A D gene is named only where the DNA matches it firmly.

V,D,J,CDR3
TRBV9,NA,TRBJ2-3,CASSPRGRGTDTQYF
TRBV7-9,NA,TRBJ2-5,CASSRPGQRGWETQYF
TRBV4-3,TRBD1,TRBJ2-1,CASSQDRATGAYNEQFF
TRBV9,NA,TRBJ1-1,CASSATGYPTGTEAFF
TRBV10-2,TRBD1,TRBJ1-4,CASSEIQGVKLFF
TRBV19,NA,TRBJ1-1,CASSRGKLNTEAFF
TRBV7-2,NA,TRBJ2-3,CASTAGRYTDTQYF
TRBV4-3,TRBD1,TRBJ1-2,CASSQGPIQGIGGYTF
TRBV5-1,NA,TRBJ2-3,CASSLGTLAADTQYF
TRBV11-1,NA,TRBJ2-7,CASSLMTGGTYEQYF
TRBV7-2,TRBD2,TRBJ2-7,CASSPRLAGTYEQYF
TRBV7-2,NA,TRBJ2-2,CASSLERNTGELFF
TRBV30,TRBD1,TRBJ2-1,CAWSPGTGMYNEQFF
TRBV28,NA,TRBJ1-2,CASSTGAGYTF
TRBV5-4,TRBD1,TRBJ1-1,CASSERDRGNTEAFF
TRBV4-3,TRBD1,TRBJ1-1,CASSQDRRTGATEAFF
TRBV27,NA,TRBJ2-7,CASSYRQSYEQYF